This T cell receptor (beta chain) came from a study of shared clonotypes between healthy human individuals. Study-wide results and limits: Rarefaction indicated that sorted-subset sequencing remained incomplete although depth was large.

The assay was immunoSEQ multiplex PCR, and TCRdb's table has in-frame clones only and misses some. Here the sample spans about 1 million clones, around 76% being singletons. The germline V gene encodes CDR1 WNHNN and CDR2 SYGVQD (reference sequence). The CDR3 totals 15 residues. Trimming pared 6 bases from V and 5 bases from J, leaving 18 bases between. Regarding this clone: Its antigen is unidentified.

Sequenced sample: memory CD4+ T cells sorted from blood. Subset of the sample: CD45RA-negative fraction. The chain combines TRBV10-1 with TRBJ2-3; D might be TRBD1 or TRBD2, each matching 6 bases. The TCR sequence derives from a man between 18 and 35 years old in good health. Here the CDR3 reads CASSAGEGGIDTQYF. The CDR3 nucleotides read TGCGCCAGCAGCGCAGGGGAAGGAGGGATAGATACGCAGTATTTT.